A selection of T cell receptor beta chains follows, all from one sample in a study of human T cells and chemical hapten exposure. TCRdb reanalysed the RACE reads using MiXCR and keeps one entry per CDR3 protein. The table has around 120,000 distinct CDR3 sequences, roughly 12% seen once; the top ten hold approximately 3%. The specimen was whole blood, collected in connection with sensitization to the hapten diphenylcyclopropenone (DPC). All receptors derive from a woman under 30 with alopecia areata. Some clones in this sample may be carry-over from other donors' samples. CDR3s include the opening cysteine and the closing phenylalanine or tryptophan. The D gene is left open where the match is weak. Clone size, where shown, is once, few, many, or a class for clones that have expanded.

TRBJ2-3,few,NA,TRBV27,12,CASRDQVDTQYF,TGTGCCAGCAGGGACCAAGTAGATACGCAGTATTTT
TRBJ2-2,many,NA,TRBV7-9,15,CASRLTGANTGELFF,TGTGCCAGCAGACTTACAGGCGCGAACACCGGGGAGCTGTTTTTT
TRBJ1-6,few,NA,TRBV20-1,17,CSARVPALSSYNSPLHF,TGCAGTGCTAGAGTTCCGGCCCTGAGCTCCTATAATTCACCCCTCCACTTT
TRBJ1-1,few,NA,TRBV7-2,17,CASSLNGAPGGNTEAFF,TGTGCCAGCTCCTTAAATGGGGCCCCTGGGGGGAACACTGAAGCTTTCTTT
TRBJ1-6,many,NA,TRBV12-3/TRBV12-4,9,CASSPPLHF,TGTGCCAGCAGCCCACCCCTCCACTTT
TRBJ2-3,many,NA,TRBV7-9,16,CASKRGAQGNTDTQYF,TGTGCCAGCAAGAGAGGAGCTCAGGGGAACACAGATACGCAGTATTTT
TRBJ2-1,many,TRBD2,TRBV27,13,CASSLGLAGGEFF,TGTGCCAGCAGTTTAGGGCTAGCGGGTGGGGAATTCTTC
TRBJ1-6,few,TRBD1,TRBV11-2,16,CASSSQGTAYNSPLHF,TGTGCCAGCAGCTCACAGGGGACTGCCTATAATTCACCCCTCCACTTT
TRBJ2-3,NA,NA,TRBV10-3,17,CAHTMSPSRGSTDTQYF,TGTGCCCATACTATGTCCCCCTCTAGGGGGAGCACAGATACGCAGTATTTT
TRBJ2-7,NA,NA,TRBV7-2,14,CASSIRTVYYEQYF,TGTGCCAGCAGCATCCGGACGGTATACTACGAGCAGTACTTC
TRBJ1-5,NA,NA,TRBV10-3,13,CAISPGINQPQHF,TGTGCCATCAGTCCTGGGATCAATCAGCCCCAGCATTTT
TRBJ2-3,few,NA,TRBV7-9,16,CASSSSHGGRTDTQYF,TGTGCCAGCAGCTCGTCGCATGGAGGTCGCACAGATACGCAGTATTTT
TRBJ1-6,few,NA,TRBV18,14,CASSPGILHSPLHF,TGTGCCAGCTCACCAGGGATCCTTCATTCACCCCTCCACTTT
TRBJ2-2,few,NA,TRBV4-1,14,CASSQPLSTGELFF,TGCGCCAGCAGCCAGCCACTTAGTACCGGGGAGCTGTTTTTT